The rows below give T cell receptor beta chains drawn from one sample of a study of cytomegalovirus exposure and HLA in healthy donors. The repertoire was sequenced with immunoSEQ multiplex PCR; TCRdb's copy has only in-frame clones and lacks some. This sample's clone table lists roughly 120,000 clones. Source material: PBMCs. Receptors were obtained from a man aged 25-40 years in good health and CMV-seronegative. Both conserved end residues are part of each CDR3. Fields, in order: CDR3 protein, CDR3 DNA, J gene, V gene, D gene. The D gene is left open where the match is weak.

cdr3_aa: CASSLGTSGSYEQYF; cdr3_nt: TGTGCCAGCAGTTTAGGGACTAGCGGATCCTACGAGCAGTACTTC; j_call: TRBJ2-7; v_call: TRBV27; d_call: TRBD2
cdr3_aa: CASGRSAGGPAEQYF; cdr3_nt: TGTGCCAGCGGACGATCAGCGGGAGGGCCCGCCGAGCAGTACTTC; j_call: TRBJ2-7; v_call: TRBV5-4; d_call: TRBD2
cdr3_aa: CASRAKGQDIATGELFF; cdr3_nt: TGTGCCAGCAGAGCGAAGGGACAAGACATAGCCACCGGGGAGCTGTTTTTT; j_call: TRBJ2-2; v_call: TRBV5-6; d_call: -
cdr3_aa: CASSLGTSGTSSYEQYF; cdr3_nt: TGTGCCAGCAGCTTAGGCACTAGCGGGACCTCATCCTACGAGCAGTACTTC; j_call: TRBJ2-7; v_call: TRBV13; d_call: TRBD2
cdr3_aa: CASSLFISGPPFAGELFF; cdr3_nt: TGTGCCAGCAGCTTATTTATTAGCGGACCCCCTTTCGCCGGGGAGCTGTTTTTT; j_call: TRBJ2-2; v_call: TRBV7-2; d_call: -
cdr3_aa: CASSPSASGSYNEQFF; cdr3_nt: TGTGCCAGCAGTCCTTCGGCTAGCGGCTCCTACAATGAGCAGTTCTTC; j_call: TRBJ2-1; v_call: TRBV6-4; d_call: TRBD2
cdr3_aa: CASTVGPTDTQYF; cdr3_nt: TGCGCCAGCACCGTGGGGCCGACAGATACGCAGTATTTT; j_call: TRBJ2-3; v_call: TRBV5-1; d_call: -
cdr3_aa: CASSLVTSGSQYF; cdr3_nt: TGTGCCAGCAGCTTAGTTACTAGCGGGAGTCAGTACTTC; j_call: TRBJ2-7; v_call: TRBV7-2; d_call: TRBD2
cdr3_aa: CSVVGGSLAGETQYF; cdr3_nt: TGCAGCGTTGTCGGTGGGAGCCTAGCGGGAGAGACCCAGTACTTC; j_call: TRBJ2-5; v_call: TRBV29-1; d_call: TRBD2
cdr3_aa: CASSHLSQPQHF; cdr3_nt: TGTGCCAGCAGCCACCTTAGTCAGCCCCAGCATTTT; j_call: TRBJ1-5; v_call: TRBV6-1; d_call: -
cdr3_aa: CASSKTPRTSGRKSEDTQYF; cdr3_nt: TGTGCCAGCAGCAAAACCCCTAGGACTAGCGGGAGGAAGTCTGAAGATACGCAGTATTTT; j_call: TRBJ2-3; v_call: TRBV21-1; d_call: -
cdr3_aa: CSVAPSGVTDTQYF; cdr3_nt: TGCAGCGTTGCCCCTAGCGGGGTCACAGATACGCAGTATTTT; j_call: TRBJ2-3; v_call: TRBV29-1; d_call: TRBD2
cdr3_aa: CSVGALLAGVGNEQFF; cdr3_nt: TGCAGCGTCGGCGCCCTACTAGCGGGAGTGGGTAATGAGCAGTTCTTC; j_call: TRBJ2-1; v_call: TRBV29-1; d_call: TRBD2
cdr3_aa: CASRNTGGTNYGYTF; cdr3_nt: TGTGCCAGCAGAAACACAGGGGGCACTAACTATGGCTACACCTTC; j_call: TRBJ1-2; v_call: TRBV28; d_call: TRBD1
cdr3_aa: CASSQASGIYNEQFF; cdr3_nt: TGCGCCAGCAGCCAAGCTAGCGGGATATACAATGAGCAGTTCTTC; j_call: TRBJ2-1; v_call: TRBV4-1; d_call: TRBD2
cdr3_aa: CVSRKETEAFF; cdr3_nt: TGTGTATCCCGGAAGGAGACTGAAGCTTTCTTT; j_call: TRBJ1-1; v_call: TRBV7-9; d_call: -
cdr3_aa: CASSLSPRGYNEQFF; cdr3_nt: TGTGCCAGCAGTTTATCACCGCGGGGCTACAATGAGCAGTTCTTC; j_call: TRBJ2-1; v_call: TRBV27; d_call: -
cdr3_aa: CASSQDGSGSGNTIYF; cdr3_nt: TGTGCCAGCAGCCAAGATGGTTCAGGGTCTGGAAACACCATATATTTT; j_call: TRBJ1-3; v_call: TRBV4-2; d_call: -
cdr3_aa: CATSTERENYNEQFF; cdr3_nt: TGTGCCACCAGCACTGAGCGGGAGAACTACAATGAGCAGTTCTTC; j_call: TRBJ2-1; v_call: TRBV15; d_call: TRBD2
cdr3_aa: CASSPGRSGWGAQYF; cdr3_nt: TGTGCCAGCAGCCCGGGAAGATCGGGGTGGGGGGCCCAGTACTTC; j_call: TRBJ2-5; v_call: TRBV5-6; d_call: -
cdr3_aa: CASSVSGRSFLGSQETQYF; cdr3_nt: TGCGCCAGCAGCGTAAGCGGGAGATCCTTCCTAGGAAGCCAAGAGACCCAGTACTTC; j_call: TRBJ2-5; v_call: TRBV5-1; d_call: TRBD2
cdr3_aa: CASSPLTSSRGNEQFF; cdr3_nt: TGTGCCAGCAGTCCCCTAACTAGCTCGAGGGGCAATGAGCAGTTCTTC; j_call: TRBJ2-1; v_call: TRBV27; d_call: -
cdr3_aa: CASSITVRGGRGTEAFF; cdr3_nt: TGTGCCAGTAGTATTACGGTTCGGGGGGGCCGGGGCACTGAAGCTTTCTTT; j_call: TRBJ1-1; v_call: TRBV19; d_call: -
cdr3_aa: CAWSIRTSAFTGELFF; cdr3_nt: TGTGCCTGGAGTATCCGGACTAGCGCCTTCACCGGGGAGCTGTTTTTT; j_call: TRBJ2-2; v_call: TRBV30; d_call: TRBD2
cdr3_aa: CASRQGLRETQYF; cdr3_nt: TGTGCCAGCAGACAAGGACTACGCGAGACCCAGTACTTC; j_call: TRBJ2-5; v_call: TRBV7-3; d_call: -
cdr3_aa: CASSEISGQAGGYTF; cdr3_nt: TGTGCCAGCAGTGAGATAAGCGGACAGGCCGGCGGCTACACCTTC; j_call: TRBJ1-2; v_call: TRBV28; d_call: TRBD1
cdr3_aa: CASSLGGRASTDTQYF; cdr3_nt: TGTGCCAGCAGTTTAGGCGGGAGGGCAAGCACAGATACGCAGTATTTT; j_call: TRBJ2-3; v_call: TRBV28; d_call: TRBD2
cdr3_aa: CSVEDRGLGALFYEQYF; cdr3_nt: TGCAGCGTTGAAGATCGGGGGTTGGGAGCGTTGTTCTACGAGCAGTACTTC; j_call: TRBJ2-7; v_call: TRBV29-1; d_call: -
cdr3_aa: CASSFAPRLAGEHYEQYF; cdr3_nt: TGTGCCAGCAGTTTTGCTCCCCGACTAGCGGGCGAGCACTACGAGCAGTACTTC; j_call: TRBJ2-7; v_call: TRBV28; d_call: TRBD2
cdr3_aa: CASSQELISGPDNEQFF; cdr3_nt: TGCGCCAGCAGCCAAGAGCTGATTAGCGGGCCCGACAATGAGCAGTTCTTC; j_call: TRBJ2-1; v_call: TRBV4-3; d_call: TRBD2
cdr3_aa: CASRFQGPSAEAFF; cdr3_nt: TGTGCCAGCAGATTCCAGGGCCCCTCCGCTGAAGCTTTCTTT; j_call: TRBJ1-1; v_call: TRBV6-1; d_call: -
cdr3_aa: CASSLGQIQETQYF; cdr3_nt: TGTGCCAGCAGCTTAGGACAGATACAAGAGACCCAGTACTTC; j_call: TRBJ2-5; v_call: TRBV7-8; d_call: -
cdr3_aa: CASNDDRDTDTQYF; cdr3_nt: TGTGCCAGCAATGATGACAGGGACACAGATACGCAGTATTTT; j_call: TRBJ2-3; v_call: TRBV6-1; d_call: TRBD1
cdr3_aa: CASSLFDEQYF; cdr3_nt: TGTGCCAGCAGCTTATTCGACGAGCAGTACTTC; j_call: TRBJ2-7; v_call: TRBV7-2; d_call: -
cdr3_aa: CASSQDRGLQPQHF; cdr3_nt: TGTGCCAGCAGCCAAGACAGGGGGCTTCAGCCCCAGCATTTT; j_call: TRBJ1-5; v_call: TRBV2; d_call: TRBD1
cdr3_aa: CAIPTDLNTGELFF; cdr3_nt: TGTGCCATCCCGACCGACTTGAACACCGGGGAGCTGTTTTTT; j_call: TRBJ2-2; v_call: TRBV10-3; d_call: -
cdr3_aa: CASSEMWTGGSNQPQHF; cdr3_nt: TGTGCCAGCAGTGAAATGTGGACAGGAGGGAGCAATCAGCCCCAGCATTTT; j_call: TRBJ1-5; v_call: TRBV2; d_call: TRBD1
cdr3_aa: CASSLLDGGDYNEQFF; cdr3_nt: TGTGCCAGCAGCTTACTAGATGGCGGAGACTACAATGAGCAGTTCTTC; j_call: TRBJ2-1; v_call: TRBV7-9; d_call: -
cdr3_aa: CASSLMLTGSTDTQYF; cdr3_nt: TGCGCCAGCAGCTTAATGTTAACAGGGAGCACAGATACGCAGTATTTT; j_call: TRBJ2-3; v_call: TRBV5-1; d_call: -
cdr3_aa: CASSLATSSGEQFF; cdr3_nt: TGCGCCAGCAGCTTGGCGACTAGCTCCGGGGAGCAGTTCTTC; j_call: TRBJ2-1; v_call: TRBV5-1; d_call: TRBD2
cdr3_aa: CASSPPGLADTFSYNEQFF; cdr3_nt: TGTGCCAGCAGTCCCCCGGGGTTAGCGGATACCTTCTCCTACAATGAGCAGTTCTTC; j_call: TRBJ2-1; v_call: TRBV27; d_call: -
cdr3_aa: CASSQEKAGGISGELFF; cdr3_nt: TGCGCCAGCAGCCAAGAAAAAGCGGGAGGGATCTCCGGGGAGCTGTTTTTT; j_call: TRBJ2-2; v_call: TRBV4-3; d_call: TRBD2
cdr3_aa: CASSLSPNQPQHF; cdr3_nt: TGCGCCAGCAGCTTGTCTCCGAATCAGCCCCAGCATTTT; j_call: TRBJ1-5; v_call: TRBV5-1; d_call: -
cdr3_aa: CASSRAVMNTEAFF; cdr3_nt: TGTGCCAGCAGCAGGGCAGTCATGAACACTGAAGCTTTCTTT; j_call: TRBJ1-1; v_call: TRBV6-1; d_call: -
cdr3_aa: CASSDSGTNTDTQYF; cdr3_nt: TGCGCCAGCAGCGATTCCGGGACTAACACAGATACGCAGTATTTT; j_call: TRBJ2-3; v_call: TRBV5-1; d_call: TRBD2
cdr3_aa: CASSPEGPSEFHEQFF; cdr3_nt: TGTGCCAGCTCACCCGAGGGACCTAGCGAGTTCCATGAGCAGTTCTTC; j_call: TRBJ2-1; v_call: TRBV18; d_call: -
cdr3_aa: CASSLGLAGRTGEQFF; cdr3_nt: TGTGCCAGCAGCCTGGGACTAGCGGGGAGGACTGGTGAGCAGTTCTTC; j_call: TRBJ2-1; v_call: TRBV13; d_call: TRBD2
cdr3_aa: CASSPQKREAYNEQFF; cdr3_nt: TGCGCCAGCAGCCCCCAGAAGAGGGAGGCCTACAATGAGCAGTTCTTC; j_call: TRBJ2-1; v_call: TRBV4-1; d_call: -
cdr3_aa: CASSLEDSRAKNIQYF; cdr3_nt: TGTGCCAGCAGCCTGGAGGACAGCCGGGCCAAAAACATTCAGTACTTC; j_call: TRBJ2-4; v_call: TRBV2; d_call: -
cdr3_aa: CATSRDLRVLNEQYF; cdr3_nt: TGTGCCACCAGCAGAGATCTAAGAGTTCTTAACGAGCAGTACTTC; j_call: TRBJ2-7; v_call: TRBV15; d_call: -
cdr3_aa: CASSEAPGHPLYNEQFF; cdr3_nt: TGTGCCAGCAGTGAAGCCCCAGGACACCCCTTATACAATGAGCAGTTCTTC; j_call: TRBJ2-1; v_call: TRBV6-1; d_call: -
cdr3_aa: CASSIQGTNTGELFF; cdr3_nt: TGTGCCAGTAGTATTCAGGGAACGAACACCGGGGAGCTGTTTTTT; j_call: TRBJ2-2; v_call: TRBV19; d_call: -
cdr3_aa: CASSPLAGGTDTQYF; cdr3_nt: TGTGCCAGCTCACCCCTCGCGGGAGGCACAGATACGCAGTATTTT; j_call: TRBJ2-3; v_call: TRBV18; d_call: TRBD2
cdr3_aa: CASGQGAVQPQHF; cdr3_nt: TGTGCCAGCGGACAGGGGGCCGTTCAGCCCCAGCATTTT; j_call: TRBJ1-5; v_call: TRBV6-6; d_call: TRBD1
cdr3_aa: CASSPRDRGRADTEAFF; cdr3_nt: TGTGCCAGTAGCCCAAGGGACAGGGGGCGCGCGGACACTGAAGCTTTCTTT; j_call: TRBJ1-1; v_call: TRBV19; d_call: TRBD1
cdr3_aa: CASSESAGDTDTQYF; cdr3_nt: TGTGCCAGCAGTGAATCAGCGGGAGACACAGATACGCAGTATTTT; j_call: TRBJ2-3; v_call: TRBV25-1; d_call: TRBD2
cdr3_aa: CASSRGMAFF; cdr3_nt: TGTGCCAGCAGTAGGGGAATGGCTTTCTTT; j_call: TRBJ1-1; v_call: TRBV28; d_call: -
cdr3_aa: CASSTRGPTEAFF; cdr3_nt: TGTGCCAGCAGCACGCGGGGGCCCACTGAAGCTTTCTTT; j_call: TRBJ1-1; v_call: TRBV7-3; d_call: -